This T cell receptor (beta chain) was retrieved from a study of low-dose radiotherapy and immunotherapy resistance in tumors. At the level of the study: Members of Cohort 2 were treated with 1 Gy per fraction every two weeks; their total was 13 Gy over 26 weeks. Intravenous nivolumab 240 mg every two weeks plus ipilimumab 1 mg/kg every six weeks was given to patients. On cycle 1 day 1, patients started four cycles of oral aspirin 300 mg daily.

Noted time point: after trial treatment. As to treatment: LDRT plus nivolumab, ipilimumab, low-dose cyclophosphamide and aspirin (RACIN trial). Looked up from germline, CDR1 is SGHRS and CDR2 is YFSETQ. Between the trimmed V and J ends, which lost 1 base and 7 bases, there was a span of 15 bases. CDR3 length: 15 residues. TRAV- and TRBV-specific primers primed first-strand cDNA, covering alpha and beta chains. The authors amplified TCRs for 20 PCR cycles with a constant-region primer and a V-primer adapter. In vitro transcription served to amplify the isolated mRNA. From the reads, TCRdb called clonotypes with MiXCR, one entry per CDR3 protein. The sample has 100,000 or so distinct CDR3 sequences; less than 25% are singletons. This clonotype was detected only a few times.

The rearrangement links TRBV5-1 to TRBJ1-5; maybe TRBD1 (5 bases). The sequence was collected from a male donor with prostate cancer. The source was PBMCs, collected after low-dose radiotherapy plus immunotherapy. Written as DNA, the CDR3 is TGCGCCAGCAGCTTGCGGGCCGGGGCTAGCCAGCCCCAGCATTTT. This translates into CASSLRAGASQPQHF.